This T cell receptor (beta chain) is drawn from a study of blood T cell repertoires in COVID-19 (dated by TCRdb to 2019 to 2021). About the investigation overall: The collaborator samples originated in the United States, Italy and Spain and spanned the acute and convalescent phases of COVID-19. The material from the prospective study consisted of cDNA or gDNA derived from T cells, B-cell-depleted T cells, or PBMCs. Deeply sampled blood TCRbeta repertoires from subjects exposed to, actively infected with, or recovered from COVID-19 were included in the dataset. The repertoires were released in a freely available public database intended as a resource for research on the immune response to SARS-CoV-2. The samples were drawn from the first 160 participants of the ongoing ImmuneRACE study and from 1,254 subjects provided by 6 global collaborators. A de-identified subject ID, COVID-19 status, age in years and sex were almost always included in the sample metadata. HLA class I and class II types, where available, came from metadata supplied by the sample provider rather than from assay-based typing.

Regarding this clone: The specificity of this receptor is unknown. No quality values exist for individual bases; no much larger clone is one base distant.

At the junction V is shortened by 5 bases and J by 6 bases; bases outside the gene matches: 10. Including the terminal cysteine and phenylalanine, the CDR3 comprises 15 residues. Only the CDR3 DNA stays, 45 bases, in frame from base 1. Sequences SGHTA (CDR1) and FQGNSA (CDR2) are obtained from the germline V gene. Points the paper makes about the study in general: How much clinical and demographic metadata was included differed by source and by participant, and the metadata was provided uncurated.

TCRbeta CDR3 regions were amplified from genomic DNA using the immunoSEQ Assay, a bias-controlled multiplex PCR. Concerning the study's data processing: Within the assay, amplification of reference gene primers was used to estimate how many nucleated cells each sample contained. To quantify the absolute abundance of each unique TCRbeta CDR3 rearrangement, sequence reads were collapsed and filtered. Productive Simpson clonality was computed per sample as the square root of Simpson's diversity index over productive rearrangements. In its TCRdb copy, this immuneACCESS table keeps in-frame sequences only and misses some clones. Where compared with another copy, unresolved V genes explain less than half of these, and the others have no known cause. The DNA was the basis for D and trimming; V, J and clone size are from that table. This sample is represented by nearly 100,000 clones; less than 90% of them were singletons. 1.5% to 2% of the sample lies in the top ten.

Each collaborating institution followed its own protocols to collect whole blood in K2EDTA tubes. For TCRbeta analysis, collaborator samples were shipped as frozen whole blood, as isolated PBMCs, or as DNA extracted from either sample type. The chain was built from TRBV7-2 and TRBJ2-7; 10 junctional bases match TRBD1. This TCR came from a man older than 75 with acute or convalescent COVID-19. Sequences were obtained from peripheral blood. For the CDR3, the sequence is CASSITGTGDFEQYF. The DNA reads TGTGCCAGCAGCATTACCGGGACAGGGGATTTCGAGCAGTACTTC.